This section outlines one T cell receptor (beta chain) sequence together with its context. The table lists this clonotype with many counts. The antigen it recognizes is unknown. No base quality information exists; no much larger clone differs at one position. These data belong to a study of CD8 T cells in ankylosing spondylitis (dated by TCRdb to the late 2010s). The study in broad terms: The study profiled T cell receptor beta repertoires in healthy donors and ankylosing spondylitis patients to find disease-linked TCR variants. The full study cohort comprised around 23 ankylosing spondylitis patients and about a hundred healthy donors. Peripheral blood samples were taken, and synovial fluid was additionally collected from ankylosing spondylitis patients. The research as a whole found: Some TCR beta motif variants had previously been reported in synovial fluid and blood of reactive arthritis patients, which suggested common disease-initiation mechanisms. The disease-linked clones showed a CD8+ phenotype and occurred at relatively low frequencies in peripheral blood. According to the report, matched synovial fluid samples from ankylosing spondylitis patients were significantly enriched for the disease-linked clones. Blood from ankylosing spondylitis patients appeared to be characterized by a TCR beta motif made up of several highly homologous amino acid variants.

For sequencing, an Illumina HiSeq 2500 was employed. Quantitative 5'-RACE with molecular barcodes was used to prepare TCR beta libraries. As for the original processing: A new computational method, built on a probabilistic model of VDJ rearrangement, was used to identify disease-linked TCR variants. The raw public reads went through TCRdb reprocessing: fastp at Q25, MiXCR clone calling, in-frame beta chains kept. Under each unique CDR3 protein, matching rows form one entry showing the most common genes and DNA. The V and J calls come from TCRdb's annotation, not from the publication. The sample table lists around 40,000 distinct CDR3 sequences, roughly 2.5% of them with a count of one. About 4.8% of the sample is in the top ten clones. Sequences were obtained from blood, either unsorted or a sorted T cell fraction (not recorded which). This receptor was identified in a male donor with ankylosing spondylitis or in good health (not recorded which).

CDR3 reads: CASSRMEDTQYF. The nucleotide sequence reads TGTGCCAGCAGCCGGATGGAAGATACGCAGTATTTT. The chain is made from TRBV9 and TRBJ2-3, with an unclear D gene assignment. The trim is 4 bases for V and 5 bases for J, with a gap of 8 bases between the germline ends. CDR1 is given as SGDLS and CDR2 as YYNGEE, both from the germline V gene. Inclusive of the bounding cysteine and phenylalanine, the CDR3 is 12 residues long. The read is trimmed to its CDR3 DNA, 36 bases read in frame from base 1.